The clone carrying this TCR beta chain occurred a few times. Its target is not known. The data derive from a study of T-cell memory formation after mild COVID-19. Broader study findings: Clones that contracted clustered mainly in CM and EM if CD4+ and in EMRA if CD8+. Some SARS-CoV-2-responding clones were already detected in memory before infection.

One entry per CDR3 protein results from TCRdb running MiXCR on the 5' RACE reads. This table holds roughly 200,000 distinct CDR3 sequences, 20% to 25% found once. The sequenced material came from PBMCs or a T cell subset sorted from them (not recorded which). This clonotype was sampled from an adult woman who had mild COVID-19 (a few samples of this study predate the infection). Cell type and time point are not known.

This CDR3 reads CSVEKPGLAGELMGTQYF. Written as DNA, the CDR3 is TGCAGCGTTGAAAAACCGGGACTAGCGGGAGAACTGATGGGTACGCAGTATTTT. The chain links TRBV29-1 to TRBJ2-3, with TRBD2 matching 14 bases. Germline V lookup: CDR1 SQVTM, CDR2 ANQGSEA. Unmatched junction bases numbered 15, after V lost 2 bases and J lost 8 bases. The CDR3 is 18 amino acids.